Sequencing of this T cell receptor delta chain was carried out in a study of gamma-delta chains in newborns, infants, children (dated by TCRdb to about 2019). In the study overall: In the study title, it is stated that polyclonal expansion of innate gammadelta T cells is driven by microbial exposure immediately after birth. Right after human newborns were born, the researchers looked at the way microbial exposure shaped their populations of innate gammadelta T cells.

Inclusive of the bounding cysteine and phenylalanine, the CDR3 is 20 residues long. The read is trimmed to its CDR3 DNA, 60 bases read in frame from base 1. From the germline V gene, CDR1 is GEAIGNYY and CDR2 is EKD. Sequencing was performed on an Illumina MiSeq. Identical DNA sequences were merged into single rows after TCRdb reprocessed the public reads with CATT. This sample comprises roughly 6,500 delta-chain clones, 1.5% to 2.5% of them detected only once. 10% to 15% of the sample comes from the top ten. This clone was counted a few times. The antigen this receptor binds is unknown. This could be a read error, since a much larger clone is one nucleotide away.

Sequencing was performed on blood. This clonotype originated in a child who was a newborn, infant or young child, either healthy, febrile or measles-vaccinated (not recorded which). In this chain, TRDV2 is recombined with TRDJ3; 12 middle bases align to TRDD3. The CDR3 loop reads CACDLLGDTPSSGDTRQMFF. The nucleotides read TGTGCCTGTGACTTACTGGGGGATACCCCCAGCTCCGGGGACACCCGACAGATGTTTTTC.